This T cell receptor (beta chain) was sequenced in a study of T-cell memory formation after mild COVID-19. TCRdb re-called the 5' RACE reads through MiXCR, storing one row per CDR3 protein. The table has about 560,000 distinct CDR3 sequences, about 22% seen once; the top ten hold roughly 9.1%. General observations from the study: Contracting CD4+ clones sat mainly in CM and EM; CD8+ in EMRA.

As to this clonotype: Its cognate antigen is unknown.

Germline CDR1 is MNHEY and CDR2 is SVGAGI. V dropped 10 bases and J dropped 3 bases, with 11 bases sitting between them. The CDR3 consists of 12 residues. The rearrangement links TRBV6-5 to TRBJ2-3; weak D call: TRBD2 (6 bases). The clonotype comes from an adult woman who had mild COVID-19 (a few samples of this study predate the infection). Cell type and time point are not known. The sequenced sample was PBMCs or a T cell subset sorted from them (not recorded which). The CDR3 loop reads CATNRGTDTQYF. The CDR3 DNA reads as TGTGCCACCAATCGGGGGACAGATACGCAGTATTTT.